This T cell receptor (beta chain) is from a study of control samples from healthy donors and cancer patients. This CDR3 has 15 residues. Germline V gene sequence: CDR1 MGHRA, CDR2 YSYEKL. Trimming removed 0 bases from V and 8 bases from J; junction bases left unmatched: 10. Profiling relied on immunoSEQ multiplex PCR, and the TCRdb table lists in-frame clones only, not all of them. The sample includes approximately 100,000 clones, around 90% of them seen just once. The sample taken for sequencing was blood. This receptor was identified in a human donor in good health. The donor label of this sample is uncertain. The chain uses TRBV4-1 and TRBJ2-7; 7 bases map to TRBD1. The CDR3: CASSQEKQQGFQQYF. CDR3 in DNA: TGCGCCAGCAGCCAAGAAAAACAACAGGGGTTCCAGCAGTACTTC.